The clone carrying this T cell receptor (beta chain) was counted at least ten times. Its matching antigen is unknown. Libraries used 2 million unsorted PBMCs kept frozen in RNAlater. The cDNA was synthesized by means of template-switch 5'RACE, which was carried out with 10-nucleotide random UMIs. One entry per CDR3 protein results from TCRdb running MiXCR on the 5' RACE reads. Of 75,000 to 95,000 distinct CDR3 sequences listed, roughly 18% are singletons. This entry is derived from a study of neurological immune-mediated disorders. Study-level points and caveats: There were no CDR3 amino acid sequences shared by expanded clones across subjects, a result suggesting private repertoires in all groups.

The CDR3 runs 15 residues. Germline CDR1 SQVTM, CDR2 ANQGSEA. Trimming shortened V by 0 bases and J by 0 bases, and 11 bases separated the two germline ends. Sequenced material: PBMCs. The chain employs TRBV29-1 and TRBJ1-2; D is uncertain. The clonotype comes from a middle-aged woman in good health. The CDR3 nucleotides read TGCAGCGTTGAAGACCGACTGTTACCTAACTATGGCTACACCTTC. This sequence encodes CSVEDRLLPNYGYTF.